Listed here are 16 T cell receptor beta chains from one sample, sequenced in a study of T-cell memory formation after mild COVID-19. TCRdb fed the 5' RACE reads into MiXCR, producing one record per CDR3 protein. This table has a few hundred thousand distinct CDR3 sequences, about 20% appearing once. Specimen: PBMCs or a T cell subset sorted from them (not recorded which). The receptors shown here come from a man between 18 and 35 years old who had mild COVID-19 (a few samples of this study predate the infection). Cell type and time point are not known.

The chain links TRBV7-9 to TRBJ2-1; 11 bases fit TRBD2. V lost 4 bases, J lost 2 bases, and 4 bases stayed unmatched. Germline loops: CDR1 SEHNR, CDR2 FQNEAQ (reference sequence). This CDR3 is built from 16 residues. This CDR3 reads CASSSLAGAPYNEQFF. In nucleotides, the CDR3 is TGTGCCAGCAGCTCACTAGCGGGGGCCCCCTACAATGAGCAGTTCTTC.

There are a few counts of this clonotype. The rearrangement links TRBV4-3 to TRBJ2-7; D gene ambiguous. With 0 bases removed from V and 7 bases from J, the gap between germline ends came to 10 bases. CDR3 length: 13 amino acids. CDR1 and CDR2 (germline): LGHNA, YSLEER. CDR3 sequence (DNA): TGCGCCAGCAGCCAAGACGCTGAAGGGGAGCAGTACTTC. Translated: CASSQDAEGEQYF.

The chain employs TRBV20-1 and TRBJ1-1; D gene unclear. Germline V lookup: CDR1 DFQATT, CDR2 SNEGSKA (reference sequence). V shed 0 bases and J shed 0 bases, with 11 bases lying between them. The CDR3 contains 15 residues. The CDR3, as DNA: TGCAGTGCTAGAGATTGGCCGGCCTTGAACACTGAAGCTTTCTTT. Translated: CSARDWPALNTEAFF.

This chain links TRBV4-2 with TRBJ2-3; no clear D. The CDR3 covers 14 residues. From germline, CDR1 is LGHNA and CDR2 YNFKEQ. Trimming took off 0 bases at V and 4 bases at J, with 8 bases between the two ends. CDR3 nucleotides: TGTGCCAGCAGCCAAGATCACGGCGCAGATACGCAGTATTTT. This encodes CASSQDHGADTQYF.

The chain couples TRBV3-1 to TRBJ2-2; D unresolved. The germline CDR1 and CDR2 sequences are LGHDT and YNNKEL (reference sequence). The V and J ends lost 7 bases and 7 bases respectively, with 13 bases between them. CDR3 length: 13 amino acids. The CDR3 reads CASTLVEFGELFF. The CDR3 DNA sequence: TGTGCCAGCACCCTGGTAGAGTTCGGGGAGCTGTTTTTT.

This clonotype occurred a few times. The chain is built from TRBV28 and TRBJ2-3; D may be TRBD1 or TRBD2 (5 bases each). Trimming removed 5 bases from V and 8 bases from J, with 11 bases in between. This CDR3 is built from 12 residues. CDR1 MDHEN and CDR2 SYDVKM come from the germline V gene. The CDR3, as DNA: TGTGCCAGCAGTCGAGGGACGGGTACGCAGTATTTT. It yields the protein CASSRGTGTQYF.

A few counts support this clonotype. The chain combines TRBV12-3 or TRBV12-4 with TRBJ2-3; 9 bases are a match to TRBD2. After removal of 1 base from V and 2 bases from J, the junction contained 4 bases not matched to a gene. CDR3 length: 16 residues. The CDR3 DNA reads TGTGCCAGCAGTTTAGAGGCTAGCGGGAACACAGATACGCAGTATTTT. Amino acid sequence: CASSLEASGNTDTQYF.

Only a few counts were recorded for this clonotype. The chain carries TRBV4-1 and TRBJ2-7; 11 bases are a match to TRBD2. The CDR3 runs to 17 residues. Germline V gene sequence: CDR1 MGHRA, CDR2 YSYEKL. V gave up 6 bases and J gave up 2 bases; unmatched junction bases: 12. The chain's CDR3 is CASSDPLAGGPTYEQYF. In DNA, the CDR3 is TGCGCCAGCAGTGACCCGCTAGCGGGGGGACCCACCTACGAGCAGTACTTC.

In this sample, this clonotype turned up many times. This chain connects TRBV20-1 to TRBJ1-1; D is uncertain. Per the germline V gene, CDR1 is DFQATT and CDR2 is SNEGSKA (reference sequence). This CDR3 region has 14 residues. V lost 1 base and J lost 3, with 12 bases in between. The CDR3 nucleotides are TGCAGTGCTAGAGTGGTCGACACCTACACTGAAGCTTTCTTT. Protein: CSARVVDTYTEAFF.

The V and J genes are TRBV20-1 and TRBJ1-6; no definite D call. Trimming removed 2 bases from V and 9 bases from J, with 26 bases in between. The CDR3 has 18 residues. From germline, CDR1 is DFQATT and CDR2 SNEGSKA (reference sequence). The CDR3 DNA reads as TGCAGTGCTAGACGCAGAGGTGCAGACTATTTGGGTTTTTCACCCCTCCACTTT. It specifies CSARRRGADYLGFSPLHF.

This rearrangement joins TRBV29-1 to TRBJ2-2; tentative D call: TRBD1 (7 bases). The CDR3 is 15 amino acids. Trimming took 6 bases from V and 7 from J, leaving 21 bases between them. Germline V gene lookup returns CDR1 SQVTM and CDR2 ANQGSEA. DNA for the CDR3: TGCAGCGTGCACCGGGGGCAGGGGGAGAGCGGGGAGCTGTTTTTT. Amino acid sequence: CSVHRGQGESGELFF.

V gene TRBV6-5 combines with J gene TRBJ2-1; D call uncertain. Deletions cut 10 bases from V and 4 bases from J, with 8 bases between. The germline V gene has CDR1 MNHEY and CDR2 SVGAGI. CDR3 length: 11 amino acids. CDR3 in DNA: TGTGCCACCCTGGGGTACAATGAGCAGTTCTTC. Translation gives CATLGYNEQFF.

The V and J genes are TRBV18 and TRBJ2-7; 7 positions agree with TRBD2. V was pared by 3 bases and J by 11 bases, with 19 bases of the junction left unmatched. Germline CDR1 is KGHSH and CDR2 is LQKENI. This CDR3 has 16 residues. The CDR3 bases are TGTGCCAGCTCACCTCCGGTGGGTACTAGCGTGGAACAGAAGTACGTC. It encodes CASSPPVGTSVEQKYV.

This rearrangement joins TRBV6-2 or TRBV6-3 to TRBJ1-2; a possible D gene is TRBD1 (5 bases). The CDR3 is made up of 16 amino acids. Germline V gene data show CDR1 as MNHEY and CDR2 as SVGEGT. V was clipped by 0 bases and J by 8 bases, with 19 bases between them. CDR3 DNA sequence: TGTGCCAGCAGTTACTCCGGGGCCGTGCGACGAGGGGGCTACACCTTC. Its translation is CASSYSGAVRRGGYTF.

The chain has TRBV29-1 and TRBJ1-5, with D possibly TRBD1 on 6 matching bases. V gave up 4 bases and J gave up 7 bases, with 20 bases separating them. CDR1 and CDR2 from the germline V gene are SQVTM and ANQGSEA. The CDR3 is 15 residues long. The CDR3 reads CSVAGPGGDGQPQHF. DNA of the CDR3: TGCAGCGTTGCGGGTCCGGGGGGCGATGGACAGCCCCAGCATTTT.

This clonotype turned up a few times. The chain recombines TRBV5-1 with TRBJ2-3; TRBD2 matches 14 bases. Germline trimming cut 5 bases from V and 3 bases from J; bases unmatched to any gene: 5. Germline lookup yields CDR1 SGHRS and CDR2 YFSETQ. This CDR3 is built from 16 residues. CDR3 bases: TGCGCCAGCAGACGGACTAGCGGGGGGAAGACAGATACGCAGTATTTT. Amino acids: CASRRTSGGKTDTQYF.